These 26 T cell receptor beta chains were all obtained from the same sample, sequenced in a study of blood T cells in healthy people across ages. Together with a sample-barcoded 5' primer, a J-beta primer mix was included in a second PCR lasting roughly 6 to 12 cycles. TCRdb fed the 5' RACE reads into MiXCR, producing one record per CDR3 protein. The data contain fewer than 1,000,000 distinct CDR3 sequences, more than 35% of them singletons. Sequencing was carried out using blood. All receptors derive from a man of 80 years or more in good health.

J is TRBJ1-5 and V is TRBV4-2, with D maybe TRBD1 (5 bases). Germline CDR1 LGHNA, CDR2 YNFKEQ. The CDR3 extends over 16 amino acids. V lost 5 bases and J 2 bases, leaving 16 bases between the germline ends. CDR3 residues: CASSSTGTHGNQPQHF. In DNA form, the CDR3 reads TGTGCCAGCAGCAGTACGGGGACCCACGGCAATCAGCCCCAGCATTTT.

V is TRBV15 and J is TRBJ2-3; D assignment may be TRBD1 or TRBD2 (6 bases each). The germline gives CDR1 LNHNV, CDR2 YYDKDF (reference sequence). The CDR3 covers 15 residues. Trimming took off 4 bases at V and 2 bases at J, with 13 bases between the two ends. CDR3 loop: CATSTEGGLTDTQYF. The CDR3 DNA reads as TGTGCCACCAGCACCGAAGGGGGGCTCACAGATACGCAGTATTTT. Full variable domain (missing parts from reference TRBV15 and TRBJ2-3): DAMVIQNPRYQVTQFGKPVTLSCSQTLNHNVMYWYQQKSSQAPKLLFHYYDKDFNNEADTPDNFQSRRPNTSFCFLDIRSPGLGDTAMYLCATSTEGGLTDTQYFGPGTRLTVL.

The chain employs TRBV6-6 and TRBJ2-2; 11 nucleotides agree with TRBD2. CDR3 length: 16 residues. The junction had 12 bases not matched to a gene; V was cut back by 7 bases and J by 8 bases. The germline CDR1 and CDR2 sequences are MNHNY and SVGAGI (reference sequence). The CDR3 nucleotides are TGTGCCAGCACTCCGGGTACTAGCGGGAGCTCTGGGGAGCTGTTTTTT. Protein: CASTPGTSGSSGELFF.

CDR3 in amino acids: CASSAEGFSGNTIYF. CDR3 nucleotides: TGTGCCAGCAGCGCCGAGGGGTTCTCTGGAAACACCATATATTTT. J is TRBJ1-3 and V is TRBV9, with a weak D call TRBD1 (5 bases). Germline CDR1 reads SGDLS; CDR2 reads YYNGEE. This CDR3 comprises 15 residues. Trimming removed 3 bases at V and 0 bases at J, with 10 bases between.

This rearrangement joins TRBV27 to TRBJ2-7, with D tentatively TRBD1 or TRBD2 (5 bases each). The CDR3 runs 16 residues. Trimming removed 8 bases at V and 0 bases at J, with 20 bases between. CDR1 and CDR2 from the germline V gene are MNHEY and SMNVEV (reference sequence). The CDR3 is CASRRQGRAVSYEQYF. CDR3 DNA sequence: TGTGCCAGCCGAAGGCAGGGACGAGCGGTCTCCTACGAGCAGTACTTC.

The rearrangement joins TRBV5-1 to TRBJ2-3; 7 nucleotides agree with TRBD2. Germline V gives CDR1 SGHRS, CDR2 YFSETQ. V lost 2 bases and J lost 4; bases outside the gene matches: 7. The CDR3 sequence is 15 residues long. The CDR3 coding sequence is TGCGCCAGCAGCTTCCCGGGGGGACTCCCAGATACGCAGTATTTT. Its translation: CASSFPGGLPDTQYF.

Concerning this clonotype: A much more abundant neighbour one base away suggests this may be a read error. This chain uses TRBV27 with TRBJ2-7, with unresolved D. The CDR3 extends over 13 amino acids. Trimming cost V 4 bases and J 5 bases, with 12 bases left between them. From germline, CDR1 is MNHEY and CDR2 SMNVEV (reference sequence). The chain's CDR3 is CASSYSSSHEQYF. The CDR3, as DNA: TGTGCCAGCAGTTACAGCTCTTCCCACGAGCAGTACTTC.

This chain joins TRBV4-3 and TRBJ2-2, with unresolved D. Germline CDR1 reads LGHNA; CDR2 reads YSLEER. The V gene lost 0 bases and the J gene lost 4 bases, with 12 bases spanning the gap. This CDR3 contains 16 residues. CDR3 nucleotide sequence: TGCGCCAGCAGCCAAGATCTTGACCGGACCACCGGGGAGCTGTTTTTT. Protein sequence: CASSQDLDRTTGELFF.

The chain carries TRBV6-2 or TRBV6-3 and TRBJ2-1; D is unclear. The CDR3 contains 12 residues. Trimming shortened V by 6 bases and J by 3 bases, and 6 bases separated the two germline ends. In germline, CDR1 is MNHEY, CDR2 SVGEGT. The CDR3 loop reads CASRRDYNEQFF. CDR3 DNA: TGTGCCAGCAGACGCGACTACAATGAGCAGTTCTTC.

The table lists this clonotype with a few counts. The V gene is TRBV12-3 or TRBV12-4, the J gene TRBJ2-7; no clear D. This CDR3 spans 13 amino acids. The V end was cut by 6 bases, the J end by 2 bases, with 11 bases between. DNA of the CDR3: TGTGCCAGCAGGGACCCCTATACCTACGAGCAGTACTTC. It is translated as CASRDPYTYEQYF.

This clonotype appeared a few times. V and J are TRBV18 and TRBJ2-1; D call uncertain. V lost 6 bases to trimming and J lost 0 bases, with 12 bases between them. CDR3 length equals 15 residues. Germline V lookup: CDR1 KGHSH, CDR2 LQKENI. Here the CDR3 reads CASSPRSVSYNEQFF. The CDR3 DNA is TGTGCCAGCTCCCCCAGATCTGTCTCCTACAATGAGCAGTTCTTC.

In its sample, this clonotype was seen once. V gene TRBV5-1 combines with J gene TRBJ2-6; weak D call: TRBD1 (5 bases). This CDR3 region has 14 residues. V lost 4 bases, J lost 9 bases, and 14 bases lay in between. Germline V lookup: CDR1 SGHRS, CDR2 YFSETQ. The CDR3 here is CASSQGFGVNVLTF. Here the CDR3 DNA reads TGCGCCAGCAGCCAGGGTTTTGGAGTCAACGTCCTGACTTTC.

The rearrangement joins TRBV11-2 to TRBJ2-1; 8 nucleotides align to TRBD2. Germline assignment: CDR1 SGHAT and CDR2 FQNNGV. Trimming cost V 2 bases and J 10 bases; bases outside gene matches: 7. The CDR3 is 14 amino acids. In nucleotides, the CDR3 is TGTGCCAGCAGCTTAATCCAGCGGGAGCGGGAGCAGTTCTTC. This codes for CASSLIQREREQFF.

The genes are TRBV20-1 and TRBJ1-5; no definite D call. There are 14 residues in the CDR3. V gave up 2 bases and J gave up 4 bases, with 12 bases separating them. Per germline, CDR1 DFQATT and CDR2 SNEGSKA (reference sequence). Here the CDR3 reads CSARTQVGNQPQHF. The CDR3 DNA reads as TGCAGTGCTAGAACGCAGGTTGGAAATCAGCCCCAGCATTTT.

This clonotype was counted between two and nine times. The chain links TRBV28 to TRBJ2-5; D is perhaps TRBD1 or TRBD2 (7 bases each). This CDR3 is 15 amino acids long. CDR1 is MDHEN, CDR2 SYDVKM, per germline. Trimming pared 6 bases from V and 5 bases from J, leaving 19 bases between. CDR3 region: CASSTRQGGRETQYF. DNA of the CDR3: TGTGCCAGCAGCACCCGACAGGGAGGGAGGGAGACCCAGTACTTC.

The chain has TRBV6-6 and TRBJ2-5; D possibly corresponds to TRBD1 (6 bases). Germline-derived CDR1 and CDR2 are MNHNY and SVGAGI (reference sequence). The CDR3 extends over 14 amino acids. Deletions cut 2 bases from V and 2 bases from J, with 9 bases between. The CDR3 spells CASSYPQGQETQYF. CDR3 DNA sequence: TGTGCCAGCAGTTACCCACAGGGACAAGAGACCCAGTACTTC.

The chain carries TRBV28 and TRBJ2-1; 12 bases match TRBD2. V shed 5 bases, J shed 8 bases, and the junction held 10 bases outside the gene matches. Germline V gene sequence: CDR1 MDHEN, CDR2 SYDVKM. The CDR3 contains 16 residues. The CDR3: CASSEPSGRALDEQFF. As DNA, the CDR3 is TGTGCCAGCAGTGAACCTAGCGGGAGGGCCCTAGATGAGCAGTTCTTC. Together with reference TRBV28 and TRBJ2-1, the CDR3 gives the full variable domain: DVKVTQSSRYLVKRTGEKVFLECVQDMDHENMFWYRQDPGLGLRLIYFSYDVKMKEKGDIPEGYSVSREKKERFSLILESASTNQTSMYLCASSEPSGRALDEQFFGPGTRLTVL.

The chain couples TRBV7-9 to TRBJ1-1; D remains ambiguous. CDR1 is SEHNR and CDR2 is FQNEAQ in the germline V gene (reference sequence). Between the trimmed V and J ends, which lost 1 base and 0 bases, there was a span of 9 bases. This CDR3 comprises 15 residues. DNA for the CDR3: TGTGCCAGCAGCTTAGACCCGACACTGAACACTGAAGCTTTCTTT. Residues: CASSLDPTLNTEAFF.

The CDR3 DNA sequence: TGTGCCAGCATCAACGGGGGGGCCGCCGGGGAGCTGTTTTTT. It yields the protein CASINGGAAGELFF. The V call is TRBV7-9, the J call TRBJ2-2; 8 bases map to TRBD2. The CDR3 extends over 14 amino acids. In germline, CDR1 is SEHNR, CDR2 FQNEAQ (reference sequence). The V segment lost 7 bases and the J segment 6 bases; nucleotides outside the gene matches: 7.

The rearrangement uses TRBV14 and TRBJ2-3; TRBD2 matches 7 bases. J was trimmed by 6 bases and V by 2 bases; bases with no gene match: 14. The CDR3 has 17 residues. In germline, CDR1 is SGHDN, CDR2 FVKESK. CDR3 loop: CASSQILSGGRGDTQYF. DNA of the CDR3: TGTGCCAGCAGCCAAATCTTGTCAGGCGGGAGAGGTGATACGCAGTATTTT.

This sequence joins TRBV20-1 and TRBJ2-5; 9 bases fit TRBD1. V shed 5 bases, J shed 11 bases, and the junction held 15 bases outside the gene matches. Germline CDR1 is DFQATT and CDR2 is SNEGSKA (reference sequence). CDR3 length: 14 amino acids. The CDR3 DNA reads TGCAGTGCTCACGAGGGGACAGGGCTATGGGAGCAGTACTTC. Its protein product is CSAHEGTGLWEQYF.

This clonotype was picked up one time. The genes are TRBV28 and TRBJ2-3, with D perhaps matching TRBD1 (5 bases). Germline V CDR1 and CDR2: MDHEN, SYDVKM. The CDR3 spans 12 residues. Trimming removed 5 bases at V and 7 bases at J, with 10 bases between. CDR3 nucleotide sequence: TGTGCCAGCAGTGCAGGGTCCTATACGCAGTATTTT. It translates to CASSAGSYTQYF.

This clonotype has only one observation. A much more abundant neighbour one base away suggests this may be a read error. This sequence joins TRBV20-1 and TRBJ2-5, with D tentatively TRBD1 or TRBD2 (5 bases each). Germline CDR1 reads DFQATT; CDR2 reads SNEGSKA (reference sequence). V was shortened by 4 bases and J by 11 bases, with 14 bases between the two germline ends. The CDR3 sequence is 11 residues long. The CDR3 protein is CSAKERDGQYF. In nucleotides, the CDR3 is TGCAGTGCTAAAGAGAGGGACGGGCAGTACTTC.

The chain links TRBV15 to TRBJ1-2; D is uncertain. This CDR3 is built from 17 residues. V lost 0 bases to trimming and J lost 0 bases, with 14 bases between them. The germline CDR1 and CDR2 sequences are LNHNV and YYDKDF (reference sequence). In DNA, the CDR3 is TGTGCCACCAGCAGAGATCTCCTAGTTGATGCTAACTATGGCTACACCTTC. Encoded protein: CATSRDLLVDANYGYTF.

The J gene is TRBJ2-1, the V gene TRBV3-1; D not certain. Trimming cost V 4 bases and J 10 bases, with 14 bases left between them. Germline values: CDR1 LGHDT, CDR2 YNNKEL (reference sequence). The CDR3 is 13 residues long. CDR3 coding DNA: TGTGCCAGCAGCCCTATTCGGCCTGGGGAGCAGTTCTTC. Translating gives CASSPIRPGEQFF.

Regarding this clonotype: A read error may account for a junction end that differs from germline. The V call is TRBV28, the J call TRBJ2-4; TRBD1 matches 9 bases. Germline lookup yields CDR1 MDHEN and CDR2 SYDVKM. The CDR3 loop spans 16 amino acids. The CDR3: CVSSLPGTGLENIQYF. The CDR3 DNA follows: TGTGTCAGCAGCCTCCCCGGGACAGGGCTTGAAAACATTCAGTACTTC.